This T cell receptor (beta chain) emerged from a study of OX40 agonist ivuxolimab in advanced cancers. Overall study: The patients received agonistic anti-OX40 (CD134) antibody ivuxolimab.

Autoimmune disease history or systemic immunosuppression barred patients. With regard to this clone: Its specificity is unknown.

Sequencing used immunoSEQ multiplex PCR; TCRdb keeps in-frame clones, though not all of them. The sample consists of 55,000 to 60,000 clones, about 90% of them appearing once. Germline V CDR1 and CDR2: SGHDT, YYEEEE. The CDR3 loop spans 13 amino acids. V lost 8 bases to trimming and J lost 10 bases, with 21 bases between them. Findings of the study overall: Several nonresponders also turned out to have low normalized T-cell clonal expansion. Averaging showed that CD8+ T cells had more expanded clones than CD4+ did.

The material was CD4+ or CD8+ T cells sorted from blood, obtained in a trial of the OX40 agonist ivuxolimab. The receptor's source is an adult with an advanced solid tumor such as melanoma, head and neck, liver or kidney cancer. The chain couples TRBV5-6 to TRBJ1-2; D is possibly TRBD1 (5 bases). Here the CDR3 reads CASERKQGEAYTF. The DNA of the CDR3 is TGTGCCAGTGAAAGGAAGCAGGGAGAAGCCTACACCTTC.